The sequence of this T cell receptor beta chain was determined in a study of T cell responses to AZD1222 COVID-19 vaccine. Libraries were prepared by immunoSEQ multiplex PCR; TCRdb keeps only in-frame clonotypes and omits some of them. The table records around 78,000 clones, almost 90% of them present only once. In this sample, this clone turned up once. The antigen is unknown. Regarding the study as a whole: Donors were chiefly white British, with a greater number of females, and clonal diversity was perhaps underestimated. Vaccine-related CD4 TCRs covered spike, predominating at 160-218 and 743-854.

Doses given second, at about 4 or about 12 weeks, were pooled. Looked up from germline, CDR1 is SGHTS and CDR2 is YDEGEE. This CDR3 is 15 amino acids long. V trimming: 4 bases; J trimming: 5 bases; junction bases outside the gene matches: 9. This chain uses TRBV5-8 with TRBJ2-5, with TRBD2 matching over 9 bases. This TCR came from an adult who received the AZD1222 COVID-19 vaccine. The sample was peripheral blood, taken 28 days after the second AZD1222 dose. CDR3 residues: CASSAGTSTLETQYF. CDR3 in DNA: TGTGCCAGCAGCGCCGGGACTAGCACTCTGGAGACCCAGTACTTC.